This TCR beta chain comes out of a study of patients and donors after allogeneic stem cell transplantation. Each CDR3 protein gets one entry after TCRdb re-called the RT-PCR reads with MiXCR. Counted here are 200,000 to 250,000 distinct CDR3 sequences, less than 15% occurring once; the ten biggest clones make up around 10%. This CDR3 is 15 amino acids long. Trimming took 1 base from V and 4 from J; bases not matched to a gene: 8. From germline, CDR1 is SGHDT and CDR2 YYEEEE. The table lists this clonotype with a few counts. The gene calls are TRBV5-6 and TRBJ2-7; 7 nucleotides match TRBD2. This receptor was identified in a human donor who was either an allogeneic HSCT recipient or a stem cell or donor lymphocyte infusion donor (not recorded which). It is not recorded whose cells these are; they may come from a transplant donor. The sequencing sample was made of blood, either unsorted or a sorted T cell fraction (not recorded which). The CDR3 reads CASSLFGRAGYEQYF. CDR3 nucleotide sequence: TGTGCCAGCAGCTTGTTTGGTCGAGCGGGGTACGAGCAGTACTTC.